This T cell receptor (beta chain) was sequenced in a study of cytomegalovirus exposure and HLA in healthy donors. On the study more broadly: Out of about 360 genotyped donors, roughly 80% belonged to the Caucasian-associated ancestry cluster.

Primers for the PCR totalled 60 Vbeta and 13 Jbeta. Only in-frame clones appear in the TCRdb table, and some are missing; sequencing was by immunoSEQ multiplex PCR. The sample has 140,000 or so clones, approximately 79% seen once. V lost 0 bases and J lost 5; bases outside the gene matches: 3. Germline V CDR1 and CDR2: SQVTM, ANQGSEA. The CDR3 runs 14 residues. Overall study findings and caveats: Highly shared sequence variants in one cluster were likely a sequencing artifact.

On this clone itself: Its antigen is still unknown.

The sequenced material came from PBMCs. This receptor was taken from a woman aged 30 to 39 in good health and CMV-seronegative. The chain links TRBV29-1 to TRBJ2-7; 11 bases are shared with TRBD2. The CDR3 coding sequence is TGCAGCGTTGAAGATGAACTAGCGGGAGACGAGCAGTACTTC. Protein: CSVEDELAGDEQYF.